The T cell receptor beta chain described here comes from a study of T cells in localized non-small cell lung cancer. Findings and limits, study-wide: Out of the top 100 tumor clones, a median around 57 were seen in adjacent lung. Greater blood T cell density accompanied longer overall survival. Of the tissues analyzed, uninvolved adjacent lung showed maximal T cell clonality, greater than tumor. Heterogeneity remains possible because sequencing was limited to only one tumor region.

Only in-frame clones appear in the TCRdb table, and some are missing; sequencing was by immunoSEQ multiplex PCR. The sample holds approximately 11,000 clones, about 80% seen once. As to this clone: Its antigen is undetermined.

CDR1 and CDR2 (germline): MNHEY, SVGAGI. Deletions cut 6 bases from V and 1 base from J, with 6 bases between. The CDR3 consists of 12 residues. The specimen was peripheral blood, collected before any cancer treatment. The receptor was derived from a male donor at least 60 years old with stage I lung adenocarcinoma. This chain uses TRBV6-5 with TRBJ1-1; D ambiguous. The DNA of the CDR3 is TGTGCCAGCAGGAGGCCGAACACTGAAGCTTTCTTT. Protein sequence: CASRRPNTEAFF.